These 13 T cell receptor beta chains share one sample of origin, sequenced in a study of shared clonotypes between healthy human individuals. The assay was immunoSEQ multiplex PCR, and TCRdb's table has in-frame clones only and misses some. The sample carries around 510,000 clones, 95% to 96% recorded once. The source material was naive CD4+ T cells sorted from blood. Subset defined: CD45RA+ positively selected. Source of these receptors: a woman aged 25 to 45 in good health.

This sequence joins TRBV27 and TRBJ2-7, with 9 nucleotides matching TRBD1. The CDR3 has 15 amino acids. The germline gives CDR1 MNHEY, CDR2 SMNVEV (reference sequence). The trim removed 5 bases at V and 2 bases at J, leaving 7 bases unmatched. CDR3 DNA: TGTGCCAGCAGTGAAACAGGGGGCAGCGCCTACGAGCAGTACTTC. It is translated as CASSETGGSAYEQYF.

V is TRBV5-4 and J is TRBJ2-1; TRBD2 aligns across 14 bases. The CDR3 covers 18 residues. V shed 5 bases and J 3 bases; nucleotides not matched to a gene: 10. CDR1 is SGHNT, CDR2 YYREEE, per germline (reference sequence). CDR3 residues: CASSSGLAGVRVYNEQFF. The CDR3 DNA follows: TGTGCCAGCAGTTCGGGACTAGCGGGAGTTCGAGTCTACAATGAGCAGTTCTTC.

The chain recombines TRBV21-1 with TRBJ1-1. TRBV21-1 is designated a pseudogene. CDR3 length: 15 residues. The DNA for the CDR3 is TGTGCCAGCAGCACATACACTCGTGCGAACACTGAAGCTTTCTTT. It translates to CASSTYTRANTEAFF.

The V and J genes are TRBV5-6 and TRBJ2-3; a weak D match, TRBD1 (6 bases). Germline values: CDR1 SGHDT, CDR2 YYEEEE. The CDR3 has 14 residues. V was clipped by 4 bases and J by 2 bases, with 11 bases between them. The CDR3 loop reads CASSGGQHTDTQYF. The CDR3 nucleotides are TGTGCCAGCAGCGGCGGACAGCACACAGATACGCAGTATTTT.

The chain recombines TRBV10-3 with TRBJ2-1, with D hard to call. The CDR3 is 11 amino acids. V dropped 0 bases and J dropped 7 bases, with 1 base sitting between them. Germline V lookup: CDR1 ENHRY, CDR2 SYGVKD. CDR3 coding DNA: TGTGCCATCAGTGAGTCAAATGAGCAGTTCTTC. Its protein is CAISESNEQFF.

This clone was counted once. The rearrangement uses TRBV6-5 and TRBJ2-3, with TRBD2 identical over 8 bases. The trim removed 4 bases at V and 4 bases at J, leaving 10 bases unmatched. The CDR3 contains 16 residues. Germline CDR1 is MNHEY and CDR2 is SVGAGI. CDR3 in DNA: TGTGCCAGCAGTTCCCGGGCGGGGGGTATCGCAGATACGCAGTATTTT. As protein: CASSSRAGGIADTQYF.

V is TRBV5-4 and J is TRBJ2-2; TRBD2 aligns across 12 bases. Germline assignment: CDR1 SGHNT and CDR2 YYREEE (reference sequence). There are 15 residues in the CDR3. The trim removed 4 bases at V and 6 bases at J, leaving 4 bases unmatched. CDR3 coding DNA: TGTGCCAGCAGCCGACTAGCGGGAGCGGCCGGGGAGCTGTTTTTT. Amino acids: CASSRLAGAAGELFF.

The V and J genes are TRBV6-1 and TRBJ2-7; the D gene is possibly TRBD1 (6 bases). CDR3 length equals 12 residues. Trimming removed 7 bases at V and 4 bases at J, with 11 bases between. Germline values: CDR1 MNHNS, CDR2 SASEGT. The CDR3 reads CASTRTAYEQYF. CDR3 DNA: TGTGCCAGCACGAGGACAGCTTACGAGCAGTACTTC.

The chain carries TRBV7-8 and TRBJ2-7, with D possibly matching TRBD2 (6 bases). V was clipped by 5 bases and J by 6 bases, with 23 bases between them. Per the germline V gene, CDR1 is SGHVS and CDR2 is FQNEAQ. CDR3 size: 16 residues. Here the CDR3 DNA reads TGTGCCAGCAGCCACCGCGGGCGGGACGGATCACTCGAGCAGTACTTC. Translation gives CASSHRGRDGSLEQYF.

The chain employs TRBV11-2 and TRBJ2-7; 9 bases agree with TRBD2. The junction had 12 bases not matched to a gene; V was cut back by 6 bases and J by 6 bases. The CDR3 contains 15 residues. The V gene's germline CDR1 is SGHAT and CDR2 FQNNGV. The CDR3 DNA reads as TGTGCCAGCAGGCCAAGGAGAGCTAGCGGGACCGAGCAGTACTTC. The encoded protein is CASRPRRASGTEQYF. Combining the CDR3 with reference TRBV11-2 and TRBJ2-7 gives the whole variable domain EAGVAQSPRYKIIEKRQSVAFWCNPISGHATLYWYQQILGQGPKLLIQFQNNGVVDDSQLPKDRFSAERLKGVDSTLKIQPAKLEDSAVYLCASRPRRASGTEQYFGPGTRLTVT.

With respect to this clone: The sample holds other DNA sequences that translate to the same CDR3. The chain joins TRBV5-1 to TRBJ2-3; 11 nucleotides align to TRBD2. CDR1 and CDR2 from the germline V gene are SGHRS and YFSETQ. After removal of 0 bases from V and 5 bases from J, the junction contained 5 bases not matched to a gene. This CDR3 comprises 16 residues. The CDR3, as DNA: TGCGCCAGCAGCTTGGGGCTAGCGGGAGGTCTAGATACGCAGTATTTT. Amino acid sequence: CASSLGLAGGLDTQYF.

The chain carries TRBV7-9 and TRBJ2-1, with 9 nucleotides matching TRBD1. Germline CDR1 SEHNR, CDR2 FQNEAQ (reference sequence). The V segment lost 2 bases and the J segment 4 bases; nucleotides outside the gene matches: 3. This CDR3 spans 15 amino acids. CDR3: CASSLTGQGYNEQFF. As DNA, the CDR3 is TGTGCCAGCAGCTTAACTGGACAGGGGTACAATGAGCAGTTCTTC. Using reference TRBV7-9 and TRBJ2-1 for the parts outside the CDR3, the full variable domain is DTGVSQNPRHKITKRGQNVTFRCDPISEHNRLYWYRQTLGQGPEFLTYFQNEAQLEKSRLLSDRFSAERPKGSFSTLEIQRTEQGDSAMYLCASSLTGQGYNEQFFGPGTRLTVL.

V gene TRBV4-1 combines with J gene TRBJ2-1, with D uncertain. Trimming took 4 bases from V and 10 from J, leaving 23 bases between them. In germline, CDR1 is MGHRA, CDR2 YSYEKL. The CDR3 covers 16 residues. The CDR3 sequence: CASSPVVGPSHLEQFF. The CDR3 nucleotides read TGCGCCAGCAGCCCCGTTGTGGGCCCCTCCCACCTCGAGCAGTTCTTC.